This T cell receptor beta chain was obtained from a study of cytomegalovirus exposure and HLA in healthy donors. Study as a whole: A subsequent analysis stated that the 95 to 150 validation repertoires were run on the same platform as the approximately 700 first-cohort repertoires.

CDR1 LGHNA and CDR2 YNFKEQ come from the germline V gene. The CDR3 extends over 16 amino acids. Trimming took 0 bases from V and 7 from J, leaving 19 bases between them. Only in-frame clones appear in the TCRdb table, and some are missing; sequencing was by immunoSEQ multiplex PCR. Of 110,000 or so clones in the sample, 95% are singletons; the top ten hold 0.65% to 0.7%. Material for sequencing was PBMCs. The TCR was taken from a woman in her late teens or twenties in good health and CMV-seronegative. The chain uses TRBV4-2 and TRBJ2-7; perhaps TRBD1 as D (5 bases). The CDR3 spells CASSQDLTRGTQEQYF. In nucleotides, the CDR3 is TGTGCCAGCAGCCAAGATTTGACAAGGGGAACTCAAGAGCAGTACTTC.